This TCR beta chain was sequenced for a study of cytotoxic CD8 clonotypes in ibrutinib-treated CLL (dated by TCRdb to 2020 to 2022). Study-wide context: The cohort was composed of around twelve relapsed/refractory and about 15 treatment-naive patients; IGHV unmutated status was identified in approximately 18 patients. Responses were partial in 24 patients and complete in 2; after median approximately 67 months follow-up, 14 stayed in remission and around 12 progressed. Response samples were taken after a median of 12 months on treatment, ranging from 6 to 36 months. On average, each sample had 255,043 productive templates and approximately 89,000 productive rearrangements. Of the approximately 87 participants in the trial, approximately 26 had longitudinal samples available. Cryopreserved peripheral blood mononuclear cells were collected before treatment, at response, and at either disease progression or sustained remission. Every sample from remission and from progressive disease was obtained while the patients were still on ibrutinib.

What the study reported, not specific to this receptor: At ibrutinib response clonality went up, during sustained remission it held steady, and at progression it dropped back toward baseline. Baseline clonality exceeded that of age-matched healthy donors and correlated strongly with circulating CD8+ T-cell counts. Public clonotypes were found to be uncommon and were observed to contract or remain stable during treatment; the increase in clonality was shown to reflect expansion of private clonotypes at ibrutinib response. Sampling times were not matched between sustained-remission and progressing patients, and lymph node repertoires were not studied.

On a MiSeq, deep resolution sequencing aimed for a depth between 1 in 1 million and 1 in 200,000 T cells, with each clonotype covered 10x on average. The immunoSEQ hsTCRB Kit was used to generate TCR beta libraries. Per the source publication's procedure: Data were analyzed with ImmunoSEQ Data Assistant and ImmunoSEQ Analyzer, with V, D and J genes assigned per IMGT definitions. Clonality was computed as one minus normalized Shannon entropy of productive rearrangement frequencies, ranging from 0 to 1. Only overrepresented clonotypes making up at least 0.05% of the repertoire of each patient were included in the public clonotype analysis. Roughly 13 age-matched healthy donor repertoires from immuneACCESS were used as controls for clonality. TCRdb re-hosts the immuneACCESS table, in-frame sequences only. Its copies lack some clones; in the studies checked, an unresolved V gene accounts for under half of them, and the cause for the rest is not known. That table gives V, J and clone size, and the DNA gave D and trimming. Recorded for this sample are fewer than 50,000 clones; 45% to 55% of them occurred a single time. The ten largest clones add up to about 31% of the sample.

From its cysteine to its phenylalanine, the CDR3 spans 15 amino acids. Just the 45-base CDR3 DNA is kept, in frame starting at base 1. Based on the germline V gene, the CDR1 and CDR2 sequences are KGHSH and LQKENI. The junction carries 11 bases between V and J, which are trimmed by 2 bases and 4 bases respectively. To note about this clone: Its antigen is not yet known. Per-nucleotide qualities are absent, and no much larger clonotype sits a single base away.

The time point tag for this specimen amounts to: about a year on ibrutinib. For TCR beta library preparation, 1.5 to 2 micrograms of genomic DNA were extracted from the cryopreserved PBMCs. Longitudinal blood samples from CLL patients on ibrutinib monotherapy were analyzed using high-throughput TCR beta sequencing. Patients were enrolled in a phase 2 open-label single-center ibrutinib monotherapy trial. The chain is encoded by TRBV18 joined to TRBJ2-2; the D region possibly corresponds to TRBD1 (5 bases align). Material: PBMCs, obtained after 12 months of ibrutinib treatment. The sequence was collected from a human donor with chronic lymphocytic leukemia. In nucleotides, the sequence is TGTGCCAGCTCACCATCGACAGCCTCCACCGGGGAGCTGTTTTTT. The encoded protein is CASSPSTASTGELFF.